This T cell receptor (beta chain) was documented in a study of blood T cells in healthy people across ages (dated by TCRdb to 2014 to 2015). General notes on the study: In model experiments, template switching captured roughly one uniquely barcoded TCR beta cDNA molecule for every two T cells. Age-related changes in TCR beta repertoire diversity were measured in the study by deep sequencing normalized with unique cDNA molecular identifiers. Donors were grouped into four age groups: young (average about 15 years), middle-aged (approximately 41), aged (62) and long-lived (about 82). The study analyzed two additional independent replicas of 1 million unique cDNA reads from the same blood draw for two donors, one aged 18 to 30 and one aged 80 or older. To avoid experimental bias, donors of different ages were distributed randomly across sequencing lanes.

Notes on this clonotype: Its antigen has not been determined. Base-call qualities are not available, and no considerably larger clone is one nucleotide away.

Library prep was done by 5' RACE. The sequencer was an Illumina HiSeq 2500. A second about 7 to 11 cycle PCR used a sample-barcoded 5' primer and a J-beta primer mix. A unique molecular identifier was introduced onto each TCR beta cDNA molecule by a template-switch 5' adaptor carrying 12 random nucleotides. Each sample yielded at least 3 million CDR3-containing paired-end reads. The Mint cDNA synthesis kit, primed by a TRBC-specific oligonucleotide, was used to synthesize first-strand cDNA from all RNA. Following uracil-DNA glycosylase treatment, a first 18-cycle PCR with universal primers M1SS and BC2_uni_R was performed on all cDNA. Per the authors' processing: Each sample was normalized by randomly selecting 1 million high-quality reads, each carrying a distinct molecular identifier. Reads with shared molecular identifiers were discarded instead of being binned into consensus sequences. MiTCR, set to a Q25 quality threshold and the strictest error-elimination algorithm, was used for CDR3 identification, clonotype clustering and error correction. A nonparametric unseen species model using Euler transformation provided a lower-bound estimate of total TCR beta diversity. The raw public reads went through TCRdb reprocessing: fastp at Q25, MiXCR clone calling, in-frame beta chains kept. Under each unique CDR3 protein, matching rows form one entry showing the most common genes and DNA. In this record, the V and J calls reflect TCRdb's handling and not the investigators' own analysis. This sample has roughly 1.5 million distinct CDR3 sequences in its table, and about 45% of those were observed once. Jointly, the top ten make up around 4% of the sample.

The CDR3, from cysteine to phenylalanine, totals 17 residues. Just the 51-base CDR3 DNA is kept, in frame starting at base 1. From the germline V gene, CDR1 is LGHNA and CDR2 is YNFKEQ. V is pruned by 5 bases and J by 2 bases, leaving 10 bases of the junction without a gene match. Study-wide conclusions, independent of this receptor: Because the CMV infection status of the donors was unknown, age-related changes in expanded clonotypes may potentially have been confounded. Estimates of total diversity from one million sequenced T cells were regarded as lower bounds and underestimates. Since profiling was done on bulk unsorted PBMCs, naive and antigen-experienced compartments could not be conclusively compared. Observed TCR beta diversity correlated strongly with the percentage of naive T cells measured by flow cytometry. Observed TCR beta diversity per million T cells fell roughly linearly with age, and a significant reduction was already apparent by age roughly 40. The long-lived group showed more naive CD4+ T cells, fewer expanded clones and increased TCR diversity than the aged group, suggesting age selection.

Donors were a few dozen systemically healthy Caucasian individuals from Russia aged roughly 6 to 95 years. Each donor gave around 9.8 milliliters of peripheral blood, collected into EDTA-treated Vacutainer tubes. Ficoll-Paque density-gradient centrifugation was used to isolate PBMCs, with at least 6 million per sample. Trizol reagent was used to extract total RNA from PBMCs, with at least 6 micrograms per sample. For every donor, an aliquot of PBMCs went through flow cytometry to measure the percentages of naive CD45RAhigh/CD27high T cells. The receptor was isolated from a woman between 18 and 29 years old in good health. Recombination connected TRBV4-2 to TRBJ2-2; 8 central bases correspond to TRBD1. Input material: blood. The CDR3 reads CASSKPDRGDNTGELFF. The DNA sequence reads TGTGCCAGCAGCAAACCTGACAGGGGCGATAACACCGGGGAGCTGTTTTTT.